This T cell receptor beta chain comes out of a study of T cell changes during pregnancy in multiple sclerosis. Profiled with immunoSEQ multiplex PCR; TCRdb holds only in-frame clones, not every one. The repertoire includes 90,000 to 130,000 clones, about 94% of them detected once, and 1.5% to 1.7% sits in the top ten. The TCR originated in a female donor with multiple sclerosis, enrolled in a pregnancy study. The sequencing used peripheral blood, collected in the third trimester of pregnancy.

The CDR3 sequence is CASSIGSAAYEQYF. The CDR3 DNA follows: TGTGCCAGTAGTATAGGCAGTGCAGCCTACGAGCAGTACTTC. The V call is TRBV19, the J call TRBJ2-7; no definite D call. The germline V gene encodes CDR1 LNHDA and CDR2 SQIVND (reference sequence). The CDR3 is 14 amino acids. V gave up 1 base and J gave up 2 bases, with 9 bases separating them.